These T cell receptor beta chains were read from a single sample in a study of Graves' ophthalmopathy and Graves' hyperthyroidism. TCRdb re-analysed the multiplex PCR reads in MiXCR, keeping a single row per CDR3 protein. Found here are some 1.1 million distinct CDR3 sequences, 35% to 45% of them singletons; the top ten hold around 10%. Sequencing was performed on peripheral blood or thyroid tissue (not recorded which). All receptors come from an adult man with Graves' hyperthyroidism. Each CDR3 is given with its conserved first and last residue. Each record gives: CDR3 protein, CDR3 DNA, V gene, D gene, J gene, clone size. D genes are given only for firm matches. Expanded clones get a size class; other rows say once, few or many, or leave the size out.

CASSPYRGPEKLFF,TGTGCCAGCAGCCCGTACAGGGGGCCTGAAAAACTGTTTTTT,TRBV14,TRBD1,TRBJ1-4,.
CARRGQAGNTIYF,TGTGCTAGACGGGGACAAGCTGGAAACACCATATATTTT,TRBV10-3,.,TRBJ1-3,.
CASSLGGNTNQPQHF,TGTGCCAGCAGCTTAGGAGGGAATACAAATCAGCCCCAGCATTTT,TRBV7-8,.,TRBJ1-5,few
CASSVGGYSGANVLTF,TGTGCCAGCAGTGTAGGAGGGTACTCTGGGGCCAACGTCCTGACTTTC,TRBV2,.,TRBJ2-6,.
CAWTLLETEAFF,TGTGCCTGGACCCTTTTGGAGACTGAAGCTTTCTTT,TRBV30,.,TRBJ1-1,few
CASSPQAGGPQETQYF,TGTGCCAGCAGCCCGCAAGCGGGGGGCCCTCAAGAGACCCAGTACTTC,TRBV7-9,TRBD2,TRBJ2-5,many
CASSRHYSGQGMRQETQYF,TGCGCCAGCAGCCGACACTACTCTGGACAGGGAATGCGGCAAGAGACCCAGTACTTC,TRBV4-3,TRBD1,TRBJ2-5,.
CASRDGTGDYEQYF,TGTGCCAGCAGGGACGGGACAGGCGACTACGAGCAGTACTTC,TRBV7-8,TRBD1,TRBJ2-7,.
CASSQDQSYEQYF,TGCGCCAGCAGCCAAGATCAGTCCTACGAGCAGTACTTC,TRBV4-3,.,TRBJ2-7,many
CSVVPGDPLQYF,TGCAGCGTTGTCCCAGGGGATCCTTTGCAGTATTTT,TRBV29-1,.,TRBJ2-3,.
CASSGGQGDQPQHF,TGTGCCAGCAGTGGGGGACAGGGGGATCAGCCCCAGCATTTT,TRBV2,TRBD1,TRBJ1-5,many
CATNLAPQYQPQHF,TGTGCCACCAACCTGGCCCCTCAGTATCAGCCCCAGCATTTT,TRBV6-5,.,TRBJ1-5,few
CASSLPSYRSGNTIYF,TGTGCCAGTAGTCTCCCCTCATACCGCTCTGGAAACACCATATATTTT,TRBV19,.,TRBJ1-3,.
CASSLASLAPTAETQYF,TGTGCCAGCAGCTTAGCTTCCCTAGCGCCCACGGCGGAGACCCAGTACTTC,TRBV7-8,.,TRBJ2-5,many
CATSRDRGSQPQHF,TGTGCCACCAGCAGGGACAGGGGGAGTCAGCCCCAGCATTTT,TRBV15,TRBD1,TRBJ1-5,.
CASTRGSRDNSPLHF,TGTGCCAGCACCCGCGGAAGCAGAGATAATTCACCCCTCCACTTT,TRBV12-3/TRBV12-4,.,TRBJ1-6,many
CASSSTDIVLDEQYF,TGTGCCAGCAGCTCCACAGACATTGTATTGGACGAGCAGTACTTC,TRBV7-9,.,TRBJ2-7,.
CASSELGGVGNSPLHF,TGTGCCAGCAGCGAACTGGGCGGGGTTGGAAATTCACCCCTCCACTTT,TRBV11-2,.,TRBJ1-6,many
CSARDTRYSYEQYF,TGCAGTGCTAGAGACACGAGATACTCCTACGAGCAGTACTTC,TRBV20-1,.,TRBJ2-7,.
CAIGNSPLHF,TGTGCCATCGGTAATTCACCCCTCCACTTT,TRBV10-3,.,TRBJ1-6,few
CSASLGQAYRGELFF,TGCAGTGCTAGTCTCGGACAGGCCTACAGGGGGGAGCTGTTTTTT,TRBV20-1,TRBD1,TRBJ2-2,.
CASSVAGGSTSGSYEQYF,TGTGCCAGCAGCGTAGCGGGGGGGAGTACTAGCGGGAGCTACGAGCAGTACTTC,TRBV9,TRBD2,TRBJ2-7,many
CSVGVGGNQPQHF,TGCAGTGTTGGGGTAGGCGGCAATCAGCCCCAGCATTTT,TRBV20-1,.,TRBJ1-5,.
CATSSTRTGVGETQYF,TGTGCCACCAGCAGTACGCGAACAGGGGTAGGAGAGACCCAGTACTTC,TRBV15,TRBD1,TRBJ2-5,many